This TCR beta chain stems from a study of blood T cells in healthy people across ages. This CDR3 region has 16 residues. V shed 0 bases and J shed 0 bases, with 10 bases lying between them. Germline loops: CDR1 MGHRA, CDR2 YSYEKL. A few counts support this clonotype. Through a sample-barcoded 5' primer and a J-beta primer mix, a second PCR was run for roughly 6 to 12 cycles. From the 5' RACE reads, TCRdb called clonotypes with MiXCR, one entry per CDR3 protein. Of approximately 2,000,000 distinct CDR3 sequences in the sample, approximately 40% are singletons; the top ten hold 23%. This TCR derives from a human donor in good health. The chain couples TRBV4-1 to TRBJ2-3, with D hard to call. The source material was blood. Here the CDR3 reads CASSQEYGLSTDTQYF. CDR3 sequence (DNA): TGCGCCAGCAGCCAAGAGTACGGTCTCAGCACAGATACGCAGTATTTT.